This T cell receptor beta chain was documented in a study of shared clonotypes between healthy human individuals. Study in general: Donors had three CD4 naive, three CD4 memory, two CD8 naive and one CD8 memory plate apiece. Study-level points and caveats: The sampled material consisted only of blood, and tissue repertoires are likely to differ.

The CDR3 consists of 13 residues. Germline values: CDR1 SQVTM, CDR2 ANQGSEA. Trimming took off 3 bases at V and 2 bases at J, with 11 bases between the two ends. Terminally differentiated effector memory CD45RA+ cells were excluded from the naive CD8 cells, which were CD45RO-negative and positively selected for CCR7. Clones were read by immunoSEQ multiplex PCR, and TCRdb kept only the in-frame ones, dropping some. The sample records 550,000 to 750,000 clones, 92% being singletons. Of note for this clone: The antigen is undetermined. Other DNA sequences of this sample code for an identical CDR3.

This receptor was identified in a man aged 30 to 45 in good health. What was sequenced was naive CD8+ T cells sorted from blood. The rearrangement joins TRBV29-1 to TRBJ2-7, with D possibly being TRBD2 (5 bases). In DNA, the CDR3 is TGCAGCGTTGAGAGGGATTCTCCCTACGAGCAGTACTTC. Its protein product is CSVERDSPYEQYF.